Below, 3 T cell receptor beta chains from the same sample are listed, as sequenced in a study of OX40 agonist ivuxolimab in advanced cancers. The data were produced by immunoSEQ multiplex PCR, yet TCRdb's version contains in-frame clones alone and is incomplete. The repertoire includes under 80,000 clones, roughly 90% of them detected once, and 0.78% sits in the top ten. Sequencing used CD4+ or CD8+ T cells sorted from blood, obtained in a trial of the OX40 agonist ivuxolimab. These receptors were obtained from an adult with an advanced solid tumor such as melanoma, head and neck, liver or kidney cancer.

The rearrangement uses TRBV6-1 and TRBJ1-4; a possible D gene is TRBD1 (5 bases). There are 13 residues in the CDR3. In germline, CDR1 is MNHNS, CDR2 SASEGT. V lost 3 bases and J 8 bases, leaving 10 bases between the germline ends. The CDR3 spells CASSDRGREKLFF. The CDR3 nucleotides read TGTGCCAGCAGTGATAGGGGACGAGAAAAACTGTTTTTT.

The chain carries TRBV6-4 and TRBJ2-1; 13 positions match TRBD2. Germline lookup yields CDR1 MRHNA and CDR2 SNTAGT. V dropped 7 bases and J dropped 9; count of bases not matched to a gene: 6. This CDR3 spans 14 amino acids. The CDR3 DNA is TGTGCCAGCAAAGGACTAGCGGGAGCGATTGAGCAGTTCTTC. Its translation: CASKGLAGAIEQFF.

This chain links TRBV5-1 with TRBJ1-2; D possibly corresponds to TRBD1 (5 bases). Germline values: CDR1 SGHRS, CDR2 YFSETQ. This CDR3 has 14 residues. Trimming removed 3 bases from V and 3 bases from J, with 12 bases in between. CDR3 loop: CASSSGGLDYGYTF. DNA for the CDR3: TGCGCCAGCAGCTCGGGGGGTTTGGACTATGGCTACACCTTC. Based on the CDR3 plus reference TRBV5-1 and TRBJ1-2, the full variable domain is KAGVTQTPRYLIKTRGQQVTLSCSPISGHRSVSWYQQTPGQGLQFLFEYFSETQRNKGNFPGRFSGRQFSNSRSEMNVSTLELGDSALYLCASSSGGLDYGYTFGSGTRLTVV.